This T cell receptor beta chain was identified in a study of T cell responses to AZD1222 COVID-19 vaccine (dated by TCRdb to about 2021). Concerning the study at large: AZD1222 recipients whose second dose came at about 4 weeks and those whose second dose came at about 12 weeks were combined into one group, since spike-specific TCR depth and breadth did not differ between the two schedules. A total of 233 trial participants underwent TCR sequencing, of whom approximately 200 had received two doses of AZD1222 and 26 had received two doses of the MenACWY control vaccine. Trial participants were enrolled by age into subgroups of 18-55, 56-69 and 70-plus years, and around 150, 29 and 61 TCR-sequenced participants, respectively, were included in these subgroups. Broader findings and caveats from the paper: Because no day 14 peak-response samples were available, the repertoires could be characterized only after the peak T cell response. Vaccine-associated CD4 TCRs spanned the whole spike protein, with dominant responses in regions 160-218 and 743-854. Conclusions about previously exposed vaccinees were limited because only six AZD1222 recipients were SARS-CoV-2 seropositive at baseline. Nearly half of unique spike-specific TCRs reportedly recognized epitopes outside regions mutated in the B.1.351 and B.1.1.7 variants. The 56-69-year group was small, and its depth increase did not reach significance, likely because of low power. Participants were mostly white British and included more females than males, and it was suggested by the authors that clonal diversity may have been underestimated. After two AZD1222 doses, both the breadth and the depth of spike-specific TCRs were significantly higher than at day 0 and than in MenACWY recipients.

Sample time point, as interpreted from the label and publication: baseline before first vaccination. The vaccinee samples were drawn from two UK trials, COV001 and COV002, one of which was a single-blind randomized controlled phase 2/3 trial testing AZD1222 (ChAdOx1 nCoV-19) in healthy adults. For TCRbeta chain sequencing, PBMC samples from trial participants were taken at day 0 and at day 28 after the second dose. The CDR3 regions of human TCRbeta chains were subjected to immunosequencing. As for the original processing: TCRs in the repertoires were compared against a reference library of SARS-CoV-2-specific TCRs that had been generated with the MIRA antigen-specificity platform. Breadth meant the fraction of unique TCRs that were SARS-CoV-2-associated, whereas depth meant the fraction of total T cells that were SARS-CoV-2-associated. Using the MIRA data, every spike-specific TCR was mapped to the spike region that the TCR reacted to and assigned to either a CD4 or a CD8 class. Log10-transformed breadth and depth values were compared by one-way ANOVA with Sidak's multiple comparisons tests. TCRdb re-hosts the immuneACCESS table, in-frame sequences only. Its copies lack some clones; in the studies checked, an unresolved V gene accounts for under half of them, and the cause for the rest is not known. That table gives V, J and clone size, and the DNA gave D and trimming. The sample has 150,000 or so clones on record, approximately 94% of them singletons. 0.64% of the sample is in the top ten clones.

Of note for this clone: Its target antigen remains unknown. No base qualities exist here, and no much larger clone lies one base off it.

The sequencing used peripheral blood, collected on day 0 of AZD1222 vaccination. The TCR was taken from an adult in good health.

The CDR3 region reads CASSVRVGGELFF. Read as DNA, the sequence is TGTGCCAGCAGCGTTAGAGTAGGCGGGGAGCTGTTTTTT. The sequence links TRBV7-9 to TRBJ2-2; the D gene is not confidently resolved. There are 13 amino acids in the CDR3, from cysteine to phenylalanine inclusive. Solely the CDR3 DNA is kept, with 39 bases framed from the first base. V and J are truncated by 5 bases and 7 bases respectively, leaving an intervening sequence of 11 bases. CDR1 and CDR2, looked up from the germline V gene (reference sequence), are SEHNR and FQNEAQ. Where the CDR3 stops, the reference TRBV7-9 and TRBJ2-2 genes take over; the full variable domain is DTGVSQNPRHKITKRGQNVTFRCDPISEHNRLYWYRQTLGQGPEFLTYFQNEAQLEKSRLLSDRFSAERPKGSFSTLEIQRTEQGDSAMYLCASSVRVGGELFFGEGSRLTVL.